What follows are 3 T cell receptor beta chains derived from one specimen sequenced in a study of T cells in Graves' hyperthyroidism and ophthalmopathy. The source material, RNA transcripts, was used to amplify TCR beta CDR3 regions. HTBI primers were employed in a first-round RT-PCR of the TCR CDR3. TCRdb called the multiplex PCR reads again in MiXCR, with one record for every CDR3 protein. The sample holds around 110,000 distinct CDR3 sequences, 16% seen once. The sample comprised blood. Receptors were obtained from a woman aged 45-65 years with Graves' hyperthyroidism.

This clonotype appeared many times. The chain carries TRBV10-3 and TRBJ2-1, with D possibly TRBD2 on 6 matching bases. Trimming took 0 bases from V and 12 from J, leaving 9 bases between them. The CDR3 spans 12 residues. Germline V gene data show CDR1 as ENHRY and CDR2 as SYGVKD. Here the CDR3 reads CAISESGGVQFF. CDR3 in DNA: TGTGCCATCAGTGAGTCCGGGGGAGTGCAGTTCTTC.

The chain joins TRBV12-3 or TRBV12-4 to TRBJ2-1; 7 bases fit TRBD2. J gave up 5 bases and V 2 bases, and 3 bases lay outside the gene matches. CDR3 length equals 14 residues. CDR3 sequence (DNA): TGTGCCAGCAGTTTAAGGCTAGCGGACAATGAGCAGTTCTTC. Translating gives CASSLRLADNEQFF.

This rearrangement joins TRBV29-1 to TRBJ2-7; 16 bases are a match to TRBD2. Germline trimming cut 3 bases from V and 4 bases from J; bases unmatched to any gene: 9. CDR3 length: 17 amino acids. Germline-derived CDR1 and CDR2 are SQVTM and ANQGSEA. CDR3 sequence reads: CSVDGTSGRAFGYEQYF. The CDR3 bases are TGCAGCGTTGACGGGACTAGCGGGAGGGCATTTGGGTACGAGCAGTACTTC.